A single sample is the source of the 22 T cell receptor beta chains below, sequenced in a study of T-cell reconstitution after alpha-beta-depleted transplantation in children. The TCRbeta library incorporated unique molecular identifiers. TCRdb redid the calling of the PCR reads with MiXCR, one entry per CDR3 protein. Of about 980,000 distinct CDR3 sequences in the sample, about 30% were seen once. Sample: PBMCs, mostly from graft donor cells, taken 360 days after TCRalphabeta/CD19-depleted stem cell transplant. These receptors were taken from a boy in the first two years of life who had a stem cell transplant for SCID, so the T cells may come from the graft donor.

V usage is TRBV6-5 and J usage is TRBJ2-7, with D perhaps assigned TRBD1 or TRBD2 (6 bases each). Per the germline V gene, CDR1 is MNHEY and CDR2 is SVGAGI. This CDR3 is built from 15 residues. Trimming pared 2 bases from V and 3 bases from J, leaving 14 bases between. The DNA of the CDR3 is TGTGCCAGCAGTTACGGGGGGCAGTCCGGCTACGAGCAGTACTTC. Its translation is CASSYGGQSGYEQYF.

V and J are TRBV5-4 and TRBJ2-5, with 9 bases identical to TRBD2. The ends lost 0 bases at V and 6 bases at J; junction bases unmatched: 24. The germline CDR1 and CDR2 sequences are SGHNT and YYREEE (reference sequence). CDR3 size: 21 residues. In DNA form, the CDR3 reads TGTGCCAGCAGCTTGGACCGTAGCGCGGGGGGGGACCCCCCATGGGTCCAGACCCAGTACTTC. Protein product: CASSLDRSAGGDPPWVQTQYF.

The chain links TRBV29-1 to TRBJ2-1, with 9 bases that match TRBD1. Trimming at V came to 1 base and at J to 10 bases, leaving 8 bases not matched to a gene. The V gene's germline CDR1 is SQVTM and CDR2 ANQGSEA. The CDR3 has 14 amino acids. CDR3 sequence (DNA): TGCAGCGTTGAAGGTCCCGGGACAGGGTTAGAGCAGTTCTTC. This translates into CSVEGPGTGLEQFF.

This clonotype appeared a few times. V usage is TRBV12-3 or TRBV12-4 and J usage is TRBJ2-5; D not certain. Trimming stripped 2 bases from V and 2 bases from J, with 9 bases between. The CDR3 runs to 14 residues. Here the CDR3 reads CASSLRVAQETQYF. In nucleotides, the CDR3 is TGTGCCAGCAGTTTAAGGGTCGCGCAAGAGACCCAGTACTTC.

CDR3 DNA: TGCGCCAGCAGCTTGGACAGGATTTTGTACAATGAGCAGTTCTTC. Protein sequence: CASSLDRILYNEQFF. The chain carries TRBV5-1 and TRBJ2-1; tentative D call: TRBD1 (5 bases). The CDR3 has 15 amino acids. Germline V lookup: CDR1 SGHRS, CDR2 YFSETQ. V lost 0 bases, J lost 4 bases, and 11 bases lay in between.

This clonotype turned up a few times. The chain has TRBV7-6 and TRBJ1-4; perhaps TRBD1 as D (5 bases). This CDR3 is built from 14 residues. From germline, CDR1 is SGHVS and CDR2 FNYEAQ. V was shortened by 7 bases and J by 8 bases, with 17 bases between the two germline ends. The CDR3 nucleotides are TGTGCCAGCACCTCAAAACGAACAGGCGAAAAACTGTTTTTT. It specifies CASTSKRTGEKLFF.

This chain joins TRBV5-1 and TRBJ2-7; 7 nucleotides agree with TRBD2. The CDR3 contains 15 residues. V shed 4 bases, J shed 2 bases, and the junction held 9 bases outside the gene matches. Germline CDR1 and CDR2: SGHRS and YFSETQ. This CDR3 reads CASSRGELSPYEQYF. The CDR3 coding sequence is TGCGCCAGCAGCCGGGGGGAACTATCCCCCTACGAGCAGTACTTC. The full variable domain, with the rest looked up from reference TRBV5-1 and TRBJ2-7, is KAGVTQTPRYLIKTRGQQVTLSCSPISGHRSVSWYQQTPGQGLQFLFEYFSETQRNKGNFPGRFSGRQFSNSRSEMNVSTLELGDSALYLCASSRGELSPYEQYFGPGTRLTVT.

This sequence joins TRBV10-3 and TRBJ2-7; tentatively, D is TRBD2 (6 bases). Between the trimmed V and J ends, which lost 4 bases and 3 bases, there was a span of 13 bases. The germline CDR1 and CDR2 sequences are ENHRY and SYGVKD. The CDR3 totals 14 residues. The CDR3 loop is CAISVSSGHYEQYF. DNA of the CDR3: TGTGCCATCAGTGTTTCCAGCGGGCACTACGAGCAGTACTTC.

This clonotype was observed a handful of times. V and J are TRBV5-1 and TRBJ2-1; TRBD1 is a possible D gene (5 bases). Trimming took 5 bases from V and 5 from J, leaving 8 bases between them. Per germline, CDR1 SGHRS and CDR2 YFSETQ. The CDR3 is 12 amino acids. CDR3 loop: CASSKGDNEQFF. The CDR3 DNA reads TGCGCCAGCAGTAAAGGGGACAATGAGCAGTTCTTC.

This clonotype was seen more than once but under ten times. The chain is built from TRBV12-3 or TRBV12-4 and TRBJ2-2, with 8 bases matching TRBD1. V gave up 5 bases and J gave up 9 bases; unmatched junction bases: 8. The CDR3 consists of 14 residues. The chain's CDR3 is CASSHTGGERELFF. CDR3 in DNA: TGTGCCAGCAGTCACACAGGGGGTGAGAGGGAGCTGTTTTTT.

The gene calls are TRBV11-2 and TRBJ2-4, with D maybe TRBD2 (7 bases). This CDR3 has 16 residues. V was shortened by 2 bases and J by 7 bases, with 18 bases between the two germline ends. Germline V gene sequence: CDR1 SGHAT, CDR2 FQNNGV. As DNA, the CDR3 is TGTGCCAGCAGCTTATTGGGTGGGGGGGCCCGGAACATTCAGTACTTC. Protein sequence: CASSLLGGGARNIQYF.

V usage is TRBV5-6 and J usage is TRBJ2-3, with no clear D. Germline-derived CDR1 and CDR2 are SGHDT and YYEEEE. CDR3 length: 15 amino acids. Trimming took off 4 bases at V and 6 bases at J, with 18 bases between the two ends. CDR3 amino acids: CASSPTAQLWDTQYF. The CDR3 DNA is TGTGCCAGCAGCCCCACAGCCCAGTTGTGGGATACGCAGTATTTT.

This clonotype was seen repeatedly, ten times or more. The genes are TRBV5-5 and TRBJ2-5; D remains unclear. The CDR3 has 14 residues. Trimming removed 0 bases from V and 4 bases from J, with 10 bases in between. Looked up from germline, CDR1 is SGHKS and CDR2 is YYEKEE (reference sequence). The CDR3 here is CASSLAAVGETQYF. CDR3 nucleotides: TGTGCCAGCAGCTTGGCGGCAGTCGGAGAGACCCAGTACTTC.

This chain connects TRBV10-3 to TRBJ2-5; either TRBD1 or TRBD2 may fit D (5 bases each). Germline values: CDR1 ENHRY, CDR2 SYGVKD. This CDR3 spans 16 amino acids. Between the trimmed V and J ends, which lost 4 bases and 1 base, there was a span of 16 bases. Written as DNA, the CDR3 is TGTGCCATCAGTGGGTCTAGAGGGGCTTCCCAAGAGACCCAGTACTTC. As protein: CAISGSRGASQETQYF.

The rearrangement uses TRBV12-3 or TRBV12-4 and TRBJ2-7, with 13 bases identical to TRBD2. The trim removed 5 bases at V and 3 bases at J, leaving 4 bases unmatched. The CDR3 totals 15 residues. The CDR3 region has the DNA TGTGCCAGCAGTGCCGGACTAGCGGGGGTCTACGAGCAGTACTTC. Protein product: CASSAGLAGVYEQYF.

This clonotype came up a few times. The chain is built from TRBV4-1 and TRBJ2-1; D is undetermined. V dropped 2 bases and J dropped 8 bases, with 7 bases sitting between them. This CDR3 comprises 12 residues. Per germline, CDR1 MGHRA and CDR2 YSYEKL. The CDR3 region is CASSQPPDEQFF. The CDR3 DNA is TGCGCCAGCAGCCAACCTCCGGATGAGCAGTTCTTC.

This rearrangement joins TRBV12-5 to TRBJ2-1; 7 positions agree with TRBD1. The V segment lost 6 bases and the J segment 9 bases; nucleotides outside the gene matches: 11. This CDR3 is 14 amino acids long. Germline assignment: CDR1 LGHNT and CDR2 FRNRAP. This chain's CDR3 is CASGMTGTTGEQFF. The CDR3 bases are TGTGCTAGTGGCATGACAGGGACCACAGGTGAGCAGTTCTTC. The full variable domain, with the rest looked up from reference TRBV12-5 and TRBJ2-1, is DARVTQTPRHKVTEMGQEVTMRCQPILGHNTVFWYRQTMMQGLELLAYFRNRAPLDDSGMPKDRFSAEMPDATLATLKIQPSEPRDSAVYFCASGMTGTTGEQFFGPGTRLTVL.

This CDR3 is CASSLTGQGGPGELFF. The CDR3 DNA follows: TGCGCCAGCAGCTTGACGGGACAGGGAGGTCCCGGGGAGCTGTTTTTT. The chain links TRBV5-1 to TRBJ2-2; 9 bases match TRBD1. V lost 1 base, J lost 6 bases, and 7 bases stayed unmatched. The CDR3 spans 16 residues. CDR1 SGHRS and CDR2 YFSETQ come from the germline V gene. The variable domain in full, with the rest retrieved from reference TRBV5-1 and TRBJ2-2, is KAGVTQTPRYLIKTRGQQVTLSCSPISGHRSVSWYQQTPGQGLQFLFEYFSETQRNKGNFPGRFSGRQFSNSRSEMNVSTLELGDSALYLCASSLTGQGGPGELFFGEGSRLTVL.

V and J are TRBV24-1 and TRBJ2-2; D remains ambiguous. The CDR3 contains 15 residues. V lost 3 bases to trimming and J lost 1 base, with 8 bases between them. Germline CDR1 and CDR2: KGHDR and SFDVKD. The CDR3 region has the DNA TGTGCCACCAGTGATCCTACTAAGAACACCGGGGAGCTGTTTTTT. Translation: CATSDPTKNTGELFF.

The DNA for the CDR3 is TGTGCCAGCAGTTCGGGGGTGATGGGGAGCAATCAGCCCCAGCATTTT. Its protein product is CASSSGVMGSNQPQHF. V and J are TRBV28 and TRBJ1-5; TRBD1 is a possible D gene (5 bases). Germline V CDR1 and CDR2: MDHEN, SYDVKM. The CDR3 totals 16 residues. The ends were cut back, 4 bases at V and 1 base at J, with 14 bases in the middle. Drawing the rest from reference TRBV28 and TRBJ1-5, the complete variable domain is DVKVTQSSRYLVKRTGEKVFLECVQDMDHENMFWYRQDPGLGLRLIYFSYDVKMKEKGDIPEGYSVSREKKERFSLILESASTNQTSMYLCASSSGVMGSNQPQHFGDGTRLSIL.

V gene TRBV4-3 combines with J gene TRBJ2-1; D perhaps matches TRBD2 (5 bases). The ends were cut back, 0 bases at V and 10 bases at J, with 10 bases in the middle. This CDR3 is built from 13 residues. Germline-derived CDR1 and CDR2 are LGHNA and YSLEER. The CDR3 loop reads CASSQDISGEQFF. CDR3 in DNA: TGCGCCAGCAGCCAAGATATCTCGGGGGAGCAGTTCTTC.

The chain is built from TRBV6-5 and TRBJ2-3, with D maybe TRBD2 (5 bases). The CDR3 is made up of 15 amino acids. V was pared by 2 bases and J by 0 bases, with 9 bases between. The germline V gene encodes CDR1 MNHEY and CDR2 SVGAGI. Here the CDR3 reads CASSYGESSTDTQYF. The CDR3 DNA follows: TGTGCCAGCAGTTACGGGGAGTCAAGCACAGATACGCAGTATTTT.